The following is a TCR beta chain sequence with its context. This entry belongs to a study of blood T cell repertoires in COVID-19. The repertoire was sequenced with immunoSEQ multiplex PCR; TCRdb's copy has only in-frame clones and lacks some. The sample lists 190,000 or so clones, about 86% occurring once. The TCR was taken from a woman in her twenties or thirties with active or convalescent COVID-19. Material: peripheral blood.

Written as DNA, the CDR3 is TGTGCCAGCAGCGAGTCGGGGGGTTCCTACAATGAGCAGTTCTTC. It is translated as CASSESGGSYNEQFF. The V gene is TRBV9, the J gene TRBJ2-1, with 7 bases aligning to TRBD2. CDR3 length: 15 amino acids. Germline V CDR1 and CDR2: SGDLS, YYNGEE. V lost 3 bases and J lost 1; bases outside the gene matches: 4.